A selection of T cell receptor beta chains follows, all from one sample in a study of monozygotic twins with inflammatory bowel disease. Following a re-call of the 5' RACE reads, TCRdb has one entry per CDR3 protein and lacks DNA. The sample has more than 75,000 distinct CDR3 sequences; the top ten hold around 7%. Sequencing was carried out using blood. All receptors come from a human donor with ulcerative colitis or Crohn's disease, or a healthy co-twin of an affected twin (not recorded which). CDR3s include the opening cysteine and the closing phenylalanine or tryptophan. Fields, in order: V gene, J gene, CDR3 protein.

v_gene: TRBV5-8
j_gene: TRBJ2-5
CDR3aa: CASSFEAGGLETQYF

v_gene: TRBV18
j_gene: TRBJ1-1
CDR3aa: CASSPPGTANTEAFF

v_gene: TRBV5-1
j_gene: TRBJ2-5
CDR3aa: CASSLAGGAVQETQYF

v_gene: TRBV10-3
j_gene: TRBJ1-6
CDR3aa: CAISVTGEDSPLHF

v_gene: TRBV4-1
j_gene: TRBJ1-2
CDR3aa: CASSPNSGGLNYGYTF

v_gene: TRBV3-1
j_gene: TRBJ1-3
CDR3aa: CASSQLTGVPGPPGNTIYF

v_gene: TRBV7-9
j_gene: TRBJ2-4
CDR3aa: CASSLEGAIQYF

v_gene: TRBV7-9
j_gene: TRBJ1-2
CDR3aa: CASSLGRQGDGYTF

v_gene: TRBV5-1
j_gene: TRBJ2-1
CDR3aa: CASSLDPSGGNSYNEQFF

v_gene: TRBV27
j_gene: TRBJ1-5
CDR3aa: CASSPGQYNQPQHF

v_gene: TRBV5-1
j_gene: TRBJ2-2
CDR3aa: CASSLVFRTGGELFF

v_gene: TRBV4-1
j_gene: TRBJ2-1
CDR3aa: CASSHSIVREQFF

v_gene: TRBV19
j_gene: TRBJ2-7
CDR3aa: CASSLGGGTSYEQYF

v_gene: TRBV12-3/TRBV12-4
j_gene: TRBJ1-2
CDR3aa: CAITGTGQDYGYTF

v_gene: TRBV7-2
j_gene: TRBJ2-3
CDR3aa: CASSLDYLAGVTQYF

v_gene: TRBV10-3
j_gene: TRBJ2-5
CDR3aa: CAISDPKGPTLGTQYF

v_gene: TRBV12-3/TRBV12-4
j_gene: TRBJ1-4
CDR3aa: CASSLGDRDEKLFF

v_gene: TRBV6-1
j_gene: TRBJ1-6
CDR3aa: CASSEALGQGDSPLHF

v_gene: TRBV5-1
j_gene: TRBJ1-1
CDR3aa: CASSSVDRRMNTEAFF

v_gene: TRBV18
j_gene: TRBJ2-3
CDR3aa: CASSPGVSTDTQYF

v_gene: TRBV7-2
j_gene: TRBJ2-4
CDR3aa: CASSFEGTGRNIQYF

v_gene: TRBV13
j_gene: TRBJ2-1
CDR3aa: CASIGVLNEQFF

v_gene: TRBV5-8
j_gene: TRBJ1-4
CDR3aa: CASSPGRAGEKLFF

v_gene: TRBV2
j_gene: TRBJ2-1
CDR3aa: CASRPDRVGLGEQFF

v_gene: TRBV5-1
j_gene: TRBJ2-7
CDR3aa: CASSLGQTGAAYEQYF

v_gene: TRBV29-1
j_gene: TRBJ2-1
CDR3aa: CSVGQANIRKGNEQFF

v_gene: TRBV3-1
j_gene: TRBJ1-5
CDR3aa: CASSQGTRNQPQHF

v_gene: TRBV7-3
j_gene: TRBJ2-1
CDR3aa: CASSRQSQRGWNEQFF

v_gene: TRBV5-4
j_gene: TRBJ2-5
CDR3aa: CASSQSGGALETQYF

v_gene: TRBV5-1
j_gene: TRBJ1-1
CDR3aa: CASSLGARGLDTEAFF

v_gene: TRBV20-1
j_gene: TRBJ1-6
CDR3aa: CSARAQIDSPLHF

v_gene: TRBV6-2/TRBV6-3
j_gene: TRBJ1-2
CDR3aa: CASRAGGSDGYTF

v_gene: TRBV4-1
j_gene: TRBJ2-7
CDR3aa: CASSQGAGRIYEQYF

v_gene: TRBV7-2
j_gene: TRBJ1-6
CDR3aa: CASSALGYNSPLHF

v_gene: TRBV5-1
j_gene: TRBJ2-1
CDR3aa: CASSEGTGYYNEQFF

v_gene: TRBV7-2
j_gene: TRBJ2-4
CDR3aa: CASSFSPRDKNIQYF

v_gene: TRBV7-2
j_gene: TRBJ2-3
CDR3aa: CASSLNGGGTSDTQYF

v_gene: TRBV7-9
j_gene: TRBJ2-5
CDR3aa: CASRDRVSETQYF

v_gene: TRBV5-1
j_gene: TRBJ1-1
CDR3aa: CASSGDSMNTEAFF

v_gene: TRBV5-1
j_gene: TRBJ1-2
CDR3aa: CASSGGQGYGYTF

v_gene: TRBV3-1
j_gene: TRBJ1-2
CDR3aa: CASSHRTGYGYTF

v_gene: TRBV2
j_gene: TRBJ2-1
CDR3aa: CASSRNLAGGPQEQFF

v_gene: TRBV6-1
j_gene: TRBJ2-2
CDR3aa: CASRQDRGRTGELFF

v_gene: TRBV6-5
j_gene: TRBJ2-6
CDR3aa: CASSYTDTKANVLTF

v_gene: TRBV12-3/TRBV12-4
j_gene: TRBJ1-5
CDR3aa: CASSLASTVDSNQPQHF

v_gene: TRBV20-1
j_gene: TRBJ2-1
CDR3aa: CSARDLSGGLNEQFF

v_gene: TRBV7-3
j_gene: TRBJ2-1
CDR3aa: CASSLAAGGRNEQFF